The source of this TCR beta chain is a study of cytomegalovirus exposure and HLA in healthy donors. Study-wide results and limits: An analysis done earlier found most TCR beta V segments productive about 87% or about 30% of the time. Under in vitro conditions, a few CMV-associated chains were confirmed as specific for CMV antigens.

Germline V gene data show CDR1 as KGHSH and CDR2 as LQKENI. Trimming cost V 3 bases and J 5 bases; bases outside gene matches: 6. There are 15 residues in the CDR3. This PCR relied on a set of 60 Vbeta primers and 13 Jbeta primers. In the authors' methods: Around 10 million shared chains were among around 80 million unique TCR beta chains counted in a later analysis. Profiling relied on immunoSEQ multiplex PCR, and the TCRdb table lists in-frame clones only, not all of them. Clonal size and the V and J genes are those of that table, whereas D and trimming came from the DNA. This table holds around 90,000 clones, approximately 86% found once. This clone turned up a few times. Its antigen is not identified.

The V gene is TRBV18, the J gene TRBJ1-1; TRBD1 matches at 10 bases. This TCR came from a man aged 30 to 45 in good health and CMV-seropositive. Sequenced input: PBMCs. Here the CDR3 reads CASSPETGGRTEAFF. DNA of the CDR3: TGTGCCAGCTCACCCGAGACAGGGGGCAGGACTGAAGCTTTCTTT.